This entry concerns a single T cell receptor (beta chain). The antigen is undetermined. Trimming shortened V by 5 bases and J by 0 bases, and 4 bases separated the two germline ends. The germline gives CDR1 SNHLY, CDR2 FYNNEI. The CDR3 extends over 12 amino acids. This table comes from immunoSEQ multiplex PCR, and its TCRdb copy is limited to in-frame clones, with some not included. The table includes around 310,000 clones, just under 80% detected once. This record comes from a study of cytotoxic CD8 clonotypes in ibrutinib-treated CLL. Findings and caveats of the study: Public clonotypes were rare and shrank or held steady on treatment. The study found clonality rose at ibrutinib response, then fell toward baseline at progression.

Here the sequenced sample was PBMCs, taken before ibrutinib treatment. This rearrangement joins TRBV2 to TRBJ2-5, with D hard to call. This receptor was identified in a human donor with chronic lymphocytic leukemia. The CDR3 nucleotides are TGTGCCAGCAGTATCTACCAAGAGACCCAGTACTTC. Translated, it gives CASSIYQETQYF.